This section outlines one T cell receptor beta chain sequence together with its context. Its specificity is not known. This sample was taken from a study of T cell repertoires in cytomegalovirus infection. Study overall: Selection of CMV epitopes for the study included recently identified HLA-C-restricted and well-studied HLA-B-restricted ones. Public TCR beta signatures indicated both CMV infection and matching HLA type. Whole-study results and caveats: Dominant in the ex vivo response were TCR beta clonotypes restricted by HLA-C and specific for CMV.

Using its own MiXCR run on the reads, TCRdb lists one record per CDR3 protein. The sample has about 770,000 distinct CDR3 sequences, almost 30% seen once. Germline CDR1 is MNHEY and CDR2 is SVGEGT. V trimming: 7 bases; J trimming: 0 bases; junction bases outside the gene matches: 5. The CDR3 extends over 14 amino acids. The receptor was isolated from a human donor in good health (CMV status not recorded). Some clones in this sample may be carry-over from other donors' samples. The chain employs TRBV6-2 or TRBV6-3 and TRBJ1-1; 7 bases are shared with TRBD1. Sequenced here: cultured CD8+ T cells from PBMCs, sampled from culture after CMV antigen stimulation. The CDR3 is CASNWDSLNTEAFF. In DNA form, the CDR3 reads TGTGCCAGCAATTGGGACAGCTTGAACACTGAAGCTTTCTTT.